This T cell receptor beta chain was captured by sequencing in a study of identical twins. This clonotype came up many times. V gave up 5 bases and J gave up 5 bases; unmatched junction bases: 8. The CDR3 totals 14 residues. The germline gives CDR1 KGHSH, CDR2 LQKENI. TCRdb used MiXCR to reprocess the 5' RACE reads, holding one entry per CDR3 protein. The profile shows around 140,000 distinct CDR3 sequences, around 3.4% of them singletons. The chain employs TRBV18 and TRBJ1-1; 7 bases match TRBD1. The sequenced material came from memory T cells sorted from blood. This clonotype was sampled from a young man in good health. CDR3 sequence: CASSSTGVGTEAFF. For the CDR3, the DNA is TGTGCCAGCTCATCCACAGGGGTTGGGACTGAAGCTTTCTTT.